A selection of T cell receptor beta chains follows, all from one sample in a study of CD8 T cells in ankylosing spondylitis. TCRdb processed the 5' RACE reads anew with MiXCR; each CDR3 protein has one entry. The sample records some 290,000 distinct CDR3 sequences, 20% being singletons. Sequencing input: blood, either unsorted or a sorted T cell fraction (not recorded which). These receptor sequences come from a male donor with ankylosing spondylitis or in good health (not recorded which). Each CDR3 is given with its conserved first and last residue. The order of the fields is clone size, V gene, D gene, J gene, CDR3 protein, CDR3 DNA. D genes are given only for firm matches. Expanded clones are given a class, and other clones once, few, many or no size at all.

NA	TRBV6-1	NA	TRBJ2-1	CASSAQVGSYNEQFF	TGTGCCAGCAGTGCACAGGTTGGCTCCTACAATGAGCAGTTCTTC
NA	TRBV9	NA	TRBJ2-2	CASSVGTTGELFF	TGTGCCAGCAGCGTTGGAACGACCGGGGAGCTGTTTTTT
NA	TRBV12-3/TRBV12-4	NA	TRBJ2-5	CASSTLETQYF	TGTGCCAGCAGTACCCTAGAGACCCAGTACTTC
few	TRBV15	NA	TRBJ1-4	CATSRAGQIQGESEKLFF	TGTGCCACCAGCAGAGCGGGACAAATCCAAGGAGAAAGCGAAAAACTGTTTTTT
many	TRBV7-9	NA	TRBJ1-2	CASSLAGNYGYTF	TGTGCCAGCAGCTTAGCAGGGAACTATGGCTACACCTTC
many	TRBV20-1	TRBD2	TRBJ2-3	CSADGRAGTTDTQYF	TGCAGTGCCGATGGGCGAGCGGGAACCACAGATACGCAGTATTTT
many	TRBV5-1	NA	TRBJ2-5	CASSLAFQETQYF	TGCGCCAGCAGCTTGGCGTTCCAAGAGACCCAGTACTTC
NA	TRBV24-1	TRBD1	TRBJ2-2	CAIAGQGSNTGELFF	TGTGCCATCGCGGGACAGGGGTCGAACACCGGGGAGCTGTTTTTT
NA	TRBV2	TRBD2	TRBJ2-2	CASSDVLAGTGELFF	TGTGCCAGCAGTGATGTACTAGCGGGGACCGGGGAGCTGTTTTTT
NA	TRBV12-3/TRBV12-4	NA	TRBJ2-2	CASSFQQGNTGELFF	TGTGCCAGCAGTTTCCAACAGGGAAACACCGGGGAGCTGTTTTTT
few	TRBV20-1	NA	TRBJ2-1	CSARSTGQSSYNEQFF	TGCAGTGCTAGATCGACCGGACAGAGCTCCTACAATGAGCAGTTCTTC
few	TRBV3-1	NA	TRBJ1-4	CASSQEGRNEKLFF	TGTGCCAGCAGCCAAGAAGGGAGGAATGAAAAACTGTTTTTT
NA	TRBV4-2	TRBD1	TRBJ1-2	CASSQERQGAAGYTF	TGTGCCAGCAGCCAAGAGAGACAGGGGGCGGCAGGCTACACCTTC
few	TRBV29-1	TRBD2	TRBJ2-5	CSVERLAGASGYETQYF	TGCAGCGTTGAAAGGCTAGCGGGAGCGAGCGGTTATGAGACCCAGTACTTC
NA	TRBV20-1	TRBD1	TRBJ1-3	CSAAQGSSDTIYF	TGCAGTGCTGCACAGGGGTCGAGCGACACCATATATTTT
NA	TRBV20-1	NA	TRBJ2-2	CSATRGPKTGELFF	TGCAGTGCCACACGGGGGCCCAAAACCGGGGAGCTGTTTTTT
NA	TRBV27	NA	TRBJ1-5	CASSLTDNQPQHF	TGTGCCAGCAGTTTGACAGACAATCAGCCCCAGCATTTT
NA	TRBV7-9	NA	TRBJ2-5	CASGLGAKEAQYF	TGTGCCAGCGGCCTAGGAGCTAAAGAGGCCCAGTACTTC
few	TRBV6-5	TRBD2	TRBJ2-5	CASSYSGTSGGKETQYF	TGTGCCAGCAGTTACTCCGGGACTAGCGGGGGAAAAGAGACCCAGTACTTC
many	TRBV27	TRBD2	TRBJ2-1	CASSSGTSGRGWQFF	TGTGCCAGCAGTTCAGGGACTAGCGGGAGAGGATGGCAGTTCTTC
NA	TRBV7-2	NA	TRBJ1-5	CASSEPAGAQHF	TGTGCCAGCAGCGAACCCGCGGGGGCCCAGCATTTT
NA	TRBV4-1	NA	TRBJ2-1	CASSQDSPSSYNEQFF	TGCGCCAGCAGCCAAGATTCTCCGAGCTCCTACAATGAGCAGTTCTTC
NA	TRBV28	NA	TRBJ1-5	CASSLYRDLNQPQHF	TGTGCCAGCAGTTTATACAGGGATCTGAATCAGCCCCAGCATTTT